The following is a T cell receptor beta chain sequence with its context. The data were taken from a study of blood T cell repertoires in COVID-19. Patients of the Seattle cohort, enrolled during active infection, were followed longitudinally. V shed 5 bases and J shed 1 base, with 15 bases lying between them. CDR1 and CDR2 from the germline V gene are SNHLY and FYNNEI. The CDR3 extends over 16 amino acids. How the authors handled the data: Reference gene primer amplification gave nucleated cell count estimates. Sequenced by immunoSEQ multiplex PCR; TCRdb stores in-frame clones only, minus some. Clonal size and the V and J genes are those of that table, whereas D and trimming came from the DNA. Of about 230,000 clones in the sample, 80% to 90% are singletons; the top ten hold 11%.

The specimen sequenced was peripheral blood. J is TRBJ1-5 and V is TRBV2, with D perhaps TRBD1 (5 bases). The TCR originated in a man aged 50-59 years with COVID-19, enrolled during active disease. CDR3 nucleotide sequence: TGTGCCAGCAGTACCCAGGGAGGGACCAGCAATCAGCCCCAGCATTTT. Amino acid sequence: CASSTQGGTSNQPQHF.